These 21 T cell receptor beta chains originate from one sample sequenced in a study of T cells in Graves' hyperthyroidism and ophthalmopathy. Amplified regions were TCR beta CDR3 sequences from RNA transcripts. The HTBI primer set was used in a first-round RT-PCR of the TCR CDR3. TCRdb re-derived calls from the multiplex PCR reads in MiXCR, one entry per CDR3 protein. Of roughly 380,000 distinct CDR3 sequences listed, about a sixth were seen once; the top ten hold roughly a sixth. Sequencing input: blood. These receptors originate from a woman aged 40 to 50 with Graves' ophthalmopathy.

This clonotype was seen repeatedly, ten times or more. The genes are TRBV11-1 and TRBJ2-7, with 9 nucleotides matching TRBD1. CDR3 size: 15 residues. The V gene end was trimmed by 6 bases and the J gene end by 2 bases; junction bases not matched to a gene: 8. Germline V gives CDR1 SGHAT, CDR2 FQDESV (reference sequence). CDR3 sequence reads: CASRQTGTGPYEQYF. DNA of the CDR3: TGTGCCAGCAGGCAGACCGGGACAGGGCCCTACGAGCAGTACTTC. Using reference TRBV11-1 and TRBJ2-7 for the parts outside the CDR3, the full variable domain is EAEVAQSPRYKITEKSQAVAFWCDPISGHATLYWYRQILGQGPELLVQFQDESVVDDSQLPKDRFSAERLKGVDSTLKIQPAELGDSAMYLCASRQTGTGPYEQYFGPGTRLTVT.

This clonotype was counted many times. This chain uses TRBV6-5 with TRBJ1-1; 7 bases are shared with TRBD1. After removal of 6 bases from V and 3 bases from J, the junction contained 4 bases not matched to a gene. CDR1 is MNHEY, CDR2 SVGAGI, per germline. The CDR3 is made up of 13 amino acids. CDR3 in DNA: TGTGCCAGCAGCATCAGGGGGGACACTGAAGCTTTCTTT. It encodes CASSIRGDTEAFF.

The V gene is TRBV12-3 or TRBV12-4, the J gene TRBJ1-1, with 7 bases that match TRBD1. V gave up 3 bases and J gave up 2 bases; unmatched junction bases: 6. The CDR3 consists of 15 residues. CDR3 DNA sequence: TGTGCCAGCAGTTTCCCCAACAGGGGCAACACTGAAGCTTTCTTT. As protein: CASSFPNRGNTEAFF.

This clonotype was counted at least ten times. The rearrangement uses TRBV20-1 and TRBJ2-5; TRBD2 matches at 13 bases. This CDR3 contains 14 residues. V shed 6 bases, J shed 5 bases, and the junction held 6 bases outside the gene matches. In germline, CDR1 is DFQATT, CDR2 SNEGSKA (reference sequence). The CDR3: CSARTSGSSETQYF. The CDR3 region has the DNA TGCAGTGCAAGGACTAGCGGGAGTTCGGAGACCCAGTACTTC.

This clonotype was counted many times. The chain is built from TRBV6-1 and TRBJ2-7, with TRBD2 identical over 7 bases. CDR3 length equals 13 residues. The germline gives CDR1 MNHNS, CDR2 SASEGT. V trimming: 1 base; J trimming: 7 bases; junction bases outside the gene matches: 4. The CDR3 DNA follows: TGTGCCAGCAGTGAAGTGCGTAGCGGGGAGCAGTACTTC. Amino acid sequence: CASSEVRSGEQYF.

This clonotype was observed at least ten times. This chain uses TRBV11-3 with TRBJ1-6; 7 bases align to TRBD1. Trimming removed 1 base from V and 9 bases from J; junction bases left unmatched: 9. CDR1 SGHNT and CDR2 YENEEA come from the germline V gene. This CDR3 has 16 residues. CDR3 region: CASSLVWDSPISPLHF. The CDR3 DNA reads TGTGCCAGCAGCTTAGTTTGGGACAGCCCGATTTCACCCCTCCACTTT.

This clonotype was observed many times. DNA of the CDR3: TGTGCCAGCCGCACTAGGACAGGGGCTGGCACTGAAGCTTTCTTT. Its protein is CASRTRTGAGTEAFF. This rearrangement joins TRBV6-5 to TRBJ1-1; 9 bases are shared with TRBD1. V dropped 8 bases and J dropped 4; count of bases not matched to a gene: 11. The germline gives CDR1 MNHEY, CDR2 SVGAGI. The CDR3 spans 15 residues.

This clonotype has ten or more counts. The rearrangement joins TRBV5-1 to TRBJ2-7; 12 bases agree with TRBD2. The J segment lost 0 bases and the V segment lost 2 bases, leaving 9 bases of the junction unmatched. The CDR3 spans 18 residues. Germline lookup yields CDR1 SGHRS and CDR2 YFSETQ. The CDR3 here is CASSFGTSGPLSSYEQYF. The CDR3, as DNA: TGCGCCAGCAGCTTTGGGACTAGCGGGCCATTGAGCTCCTACGAGCAGTACTTC.

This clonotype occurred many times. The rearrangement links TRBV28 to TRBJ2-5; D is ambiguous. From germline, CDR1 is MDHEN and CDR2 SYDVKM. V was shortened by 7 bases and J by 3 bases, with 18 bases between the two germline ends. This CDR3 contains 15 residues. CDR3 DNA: TGTGCCAGCACCCCGGGCGAAATCAACGAAGAGACCCAGTACTTC. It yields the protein CASTPGEINEETQYF.

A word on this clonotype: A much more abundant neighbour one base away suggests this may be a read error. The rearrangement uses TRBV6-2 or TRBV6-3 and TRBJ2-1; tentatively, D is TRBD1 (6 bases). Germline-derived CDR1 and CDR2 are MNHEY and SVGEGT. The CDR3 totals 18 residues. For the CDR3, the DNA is TGTGCCAGCACCTCCGGGACAAGGAAGCTCTCCTCCTACAATGATCAGTTCTTC. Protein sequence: CASTSGTRKLSSYNDQFF.

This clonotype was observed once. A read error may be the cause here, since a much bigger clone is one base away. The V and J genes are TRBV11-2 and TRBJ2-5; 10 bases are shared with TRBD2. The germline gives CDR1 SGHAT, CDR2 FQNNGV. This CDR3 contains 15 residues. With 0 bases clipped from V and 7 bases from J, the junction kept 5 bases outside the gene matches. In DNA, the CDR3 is TGTGCCAGCAGCTTAGAAGCGGGAGGGCGAGGGACCCAGTACTTC. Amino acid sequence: CASSLEAGGRGTQYF. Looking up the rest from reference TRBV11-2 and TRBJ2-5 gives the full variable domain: EAGVAQSPRYKIIEKRQSVAFWCNPISGHATLYWYQQILGQGPKLLIQFQNNGVVDDSQLPKDRFSAERLKGVDSTLKIQPAKLEDSAVYLCASSLEAGGRGTQYFGPGTRLLVL.

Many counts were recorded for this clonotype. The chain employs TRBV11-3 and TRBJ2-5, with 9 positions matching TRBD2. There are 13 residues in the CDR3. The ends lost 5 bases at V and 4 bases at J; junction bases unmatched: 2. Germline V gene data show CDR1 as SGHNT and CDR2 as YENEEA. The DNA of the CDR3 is TGTGCCAGCAGCACTAGCGGGTCAGAGACCCAGTACTTC. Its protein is CASSTSGSETQYF.

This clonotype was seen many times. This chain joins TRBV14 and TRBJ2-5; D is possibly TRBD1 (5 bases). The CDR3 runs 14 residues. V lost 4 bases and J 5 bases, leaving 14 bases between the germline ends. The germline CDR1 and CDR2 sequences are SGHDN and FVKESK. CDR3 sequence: CASSPGKIPETQYF. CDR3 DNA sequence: TGTGCCAGCAGCCCAGGGAAGATTCCGGAGACCCAGTACTTC.

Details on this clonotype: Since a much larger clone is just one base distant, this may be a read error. CDR3 sequence (DNA): TGTGCCAGCAGTTGGTCCTCAACCTACGAGCAGCACTTC. It is translated as CASSWSSTYEQHF. The genes are TRBV6-5 and TRBJ2-7; D remains unclear. CDR3 length: 13 amino acids. The germline CDR1 and CDR2 sequences are MNHEY and SVGAGI.

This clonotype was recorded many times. This CDR3 reads CASSLTGVEYF. The CDR3 nucleotides read TGTGCCAGCAGTTTAACTGGTGTGGAGTACTTC. This chain joins TRBV28 and TRBJ2-7; D gene uncertain. The CDR3 extends over 11 amino acids. Per the germline V gene, CDR1 is MDHEN and CDR2 is SYDVKM. V lost 2 bases to trimming and J lost 11 bases, with 10 bases between them.

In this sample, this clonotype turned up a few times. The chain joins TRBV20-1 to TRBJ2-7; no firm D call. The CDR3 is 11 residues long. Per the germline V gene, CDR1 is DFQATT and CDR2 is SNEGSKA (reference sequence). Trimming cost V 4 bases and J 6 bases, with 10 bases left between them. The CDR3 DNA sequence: TGCAGTGCTACCAACGGTGGCGAGCAGTACTTC. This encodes CSATNGGEQYF.

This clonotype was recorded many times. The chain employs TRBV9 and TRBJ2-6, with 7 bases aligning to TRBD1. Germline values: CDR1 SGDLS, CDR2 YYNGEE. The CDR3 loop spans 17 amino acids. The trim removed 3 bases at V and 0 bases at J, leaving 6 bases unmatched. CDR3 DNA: TGTGCCAGCAGCGGAGACAGGGTGGACTCTGGGGCCAACGTCCTGACTTTC. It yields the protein CASSGDRVDSGANVLTF.

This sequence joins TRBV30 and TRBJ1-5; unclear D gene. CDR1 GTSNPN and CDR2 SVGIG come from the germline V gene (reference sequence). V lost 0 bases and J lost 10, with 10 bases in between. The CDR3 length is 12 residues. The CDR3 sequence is CAWSVRTGPQHF. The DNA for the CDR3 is TGTGCCTGGAGTGTACGGACGGGTCCCCAGCATTTT.

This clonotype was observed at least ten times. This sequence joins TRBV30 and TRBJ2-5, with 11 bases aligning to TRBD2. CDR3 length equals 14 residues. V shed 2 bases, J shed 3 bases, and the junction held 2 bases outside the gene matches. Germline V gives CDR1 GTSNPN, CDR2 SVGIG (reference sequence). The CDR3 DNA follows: TGTGCCTGGAGTCGACTAGCGGGAAAAGAGACCCAGTACTTC. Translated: CAWSRLAGKETQYF.

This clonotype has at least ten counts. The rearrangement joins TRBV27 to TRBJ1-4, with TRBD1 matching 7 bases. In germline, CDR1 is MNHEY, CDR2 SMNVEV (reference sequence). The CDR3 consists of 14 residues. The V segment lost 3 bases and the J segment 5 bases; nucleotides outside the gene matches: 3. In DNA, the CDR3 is TGTGCCAGCAGTTTGACAGGGATGAATGAAAAACTGTTTTTT. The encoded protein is CASSLTGMNEKLFF.

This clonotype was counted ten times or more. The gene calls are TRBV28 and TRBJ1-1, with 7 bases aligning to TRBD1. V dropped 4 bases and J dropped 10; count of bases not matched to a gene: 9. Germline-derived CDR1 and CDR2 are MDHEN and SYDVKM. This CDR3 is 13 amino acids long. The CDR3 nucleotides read TGTGCCAGCAGTTCACGACAGGGTCCTGGAGCTTTCTTT. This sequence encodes CASSSRQGPGAFF.